These 27 T cell receptor beta chains originate from one sample sequenced in a study of CD8+ T cells in alopecia areata. Isolated RNA was reverse transcribed into cDNA used as the sequencing template. Using immunoSEQ multiplex PCR, the repertoire was profiled, and TCRdb retains in-frame clones only, with some absent. The sample has around 100,000 clones, none seen only once; the top ten hold around 20%. Sequenced sample: lesional skin. These receptors were obtained from a C3H/HeJ mouse with alopecia areata. MHC haplotype of the strain: H2-k.

On this clone: Mouse gene names and germline throughout. The read halts 4 residues ahead of the CDR3 end, with the missing end drawn from the germline J gene. The rearrangement uses TRBV1 and TRBJ1-1; TRBD1 agrees at 7 bases. CDR3 length: 15 residues. V was clipped by 2 bases and J by 1 base; unmatched bases: 4. CDR1 and CDR2 from the germline V gene are NSQYPW and LRSPGD (reference sequence). Partial CDR3 DNA: TGCACCTGCAGTGCATGGAGGGACAGAAACACA. It translates to CTCSAWRDRNT. The CDR3 in its entirety is CTCSAWRDRNTEVFF. The entire variable domain, with the rest obtained from reference TRBV1 and TRBJ1-1, is as follows: VTLLEQNPRWRLVPRGQAVNLRCILKNSQYPWMSWYQQDLQKQLQWLFTLRSPGDKEVKSLPGADYLATRVTDTELRLQVANMSQGRTLYCTCSAWRDRNTEVFFGKGTRLTVV.

This clone was seen at least ten times. Any gene name here is a mouse gene name. The missing CDR3 end, 4 residues past where the read stops, is filled in from the germline J gene. The genes are TRBV13-3 and TRBJ2-1; a weak D match, TRBD1 (5 bases). Trimming shortened V by 6 bases and J by 3 bases, and 10 bases separated the two germline ends. Germline V gene sequence: CDR1 NNHDY, CDR2 SYVADS. The CDR3 extends over 13 amino acids. The CDR3 DNA, read in part, is TGTGCCAGCAAACAGGAGACCTATGCT. This gives the protein CASKQETYA. The whole CDR3 region reads CASKQETYAEQFF.

This clone occurred many times. Gene names are the mouse ones. The DNA ends 4 residues before the CDR3 does, and the rest of the CDR3 is filled in from the germline J gene. V usage is TRBV1 and J usage is TRBJ2-3; D not resolved. The CDR3 contains 14 residues. Germline CDR1 and CDR2: NSQYPW and LRSPGD (reference sequence). V was shortened by 3 bases and J by 0 bases, with 7 bases between the two germline ends. CDR3 in amino acids: CTCSATPSAETLYF. The covered CDR3 bases are TGCACCTGCAGTGCGACTCCTAGTGCAGAA.

To note about this clone: Gene names follow the mouse nomenclature. The read is 4 residues too short to cover the CDR3 end, so that end is filled in from the germline J gene. The rearrangement links TRBV19 to TRBJ2-2; 7 nucleotides align to TRBD1. CDR3 length: 16 amino acids. Losses at the gene ends were 2 bases for V and 3 bases for J; bases not matched to a gene: 7. In germline, CDR1 is FNHDT, CDR2 SITEND (reference sequence). The CDR3 bases that were read are TGTGCCAGCAGTATCTTTACAGGGGCGGACACCGGG. It translates to CASSIFTGADTG. The CDR3 as a whole reads CASSIFTGADTGQLYF.

Of note for this clone: Germline and genes: mouse. The read ends 4 residues early relative to the CDR3; the germline J gene fills the gap. The chain carries TRBV13-3 and TRBJ2-3; a possible D gene is TRBD1 (6 bases). The CDR3 runs to 18 residues. Germline V lookup: CDR1 NNHDY, CDR2 SYVADS. V lost 0 bases and J 0 bases, leaving 17 bases between the germline ends. Incomplete CDR3 DNA: TGTGCCAGCAGTGATGTCCACGACAGGCATCCTAGTGCAGAA. It codes for CASSDVHDRHPSAE. The complete CDR3 reads CASSDVHDRHPSAETLYF.

Of note for this clone: The genes and germline here are from mouse. The read ends 4 residues before the CDR3 terminus; that terminus is restored from the germline J gene. The chain couples TRBV19 to TRBJ2-1, with TRBD1 matching 9 bases. Germline CDR1 FNHDT, CDR2 SITEND (reference sequence). V shed 0 bases, J shed 6 bases, and the junction held 4 bases outside the gene matches. CDR3 size: 15 residues. CDR3 residues: CASSIGGTGIAEQFF. Incomplete CDR3 DNA: TGTGCCAGCAGTATAGGGGGGACAGGGATTGCT.

This clone was counted only a few times. Mouse gene names apply. Read coverage stops 4 residues before the CDR3 terminus; the germline J gene supplies the remainder. The chain is built from TRBV13-3 and TRBJ2-5; 9 nucleotides line up with TRBD2. Germline CDR1 reads NNHDY; CDR2 reads SYVADS. This CDR3 spans 15 amino acids. CDR3 DNA (partial): TGTGCCAGCAGTGAAAGACTGGGGGAGAAAGAC. Encoded protein: CASSERLGEKD. The full-length CDR3 reads as CASSERLGEKDTQYF.

This clone turned up a few times. The TCRdb protein and the DNA translation do not line up at residue 14; the protein shown here was made by translating the DNA. The gene symbols are mouse symbols. The read terminates 3 residues before the CDR3 end, so the remaining end is supplied by the germline J gene. This sequence joins TRBV19 and TRBJ1-6, with D perhaps TRBD1 (6 bases). TRBJ1-6 is sorted into the ORF group, with uncertain function. The germline CDR1 and CDR2 sequences are FNHDT and SITEND (reference sequence). The CDR3 loop spans 17 amino acids. Trimming stripped 5 bases from V and 0 bases from J, with 15 bases between. This CDR3 reads CASSPPGGDSYNSPLYF. CDR3 DNA, as far as it was read: TGTGCCAGCAGCCCCCCGGGGGGCGATTCCTATAATTCGCCC.

This clone came up a few times. Genes here carry mouse names. CDR3 bases read: TGCACCTGCAGTGCGTCAGGGGCCCTTTCCAACGAA. Its translation: CTCSASGALSNE. The entire CDR3 is CTCSASGALSNERLFF. The chain carries TRBV1 and TRBJ1-4, with a possible D match to TRBD1 (6 bases). The DNA ends 4 residues before the CDR3 does, and the rest of the CDR3 is filled in from the germline J gene. Germline lookup yields CDR1 NSQYPW and CDR2 LRSPGD (reference sequence). The CDR3 spans 16 residues. Trimming cost V 3 bases and J 0 bases, with 11 bases left between them.

This clone occurred a few times. The genes are named according to mouse. Read sequence stops 4 residues before the CDR3 end, and the germline J gene provides the missing end. The gene calls are TRBV29 and TRBJ2-2; tentative D call: TRBD1 (5 bases). The V gene lost 2 bases and the J gene lost 3 bases, with 7 bases spanning the gap. The CDR3 has 14 amino acids. The germline gives CDR1 MSHET, CDR2 SYDVDS. The sequenced CDR3 bases are TGTGCTAGCAGTTTAGAAGGGGACACCGGG. It codes for CASSLEGDTG. The CDR3, in full, reads CASSLEGDTGQLYF.

Turning to this clone: Gene and germline names: mouse. The read ends 4 residues before the CDR3 terminus; that terminus is restored from the germline J gene. The genes are TRBV19 and TRBJ2-5; weak D call: TRBD2 (7 bases). Germline-derived CDR1 and CDR2 are FNHDT and SITEND (reference sequence). The CDR3 length is 11 residues. The CDR3 reads CASRGADTQYF. The part of the CDR3 DNA that was read is TGTGCCAGCCGGGGGGCTGAC.

As regards this clone: Gene names and germline match the mouse. The DNA ends 4 residues before the CDR3 does, and the rest of the CDR3 is filled in from the germline J gene. The chain uses TRBV19 and TRBJ2-3; 7 nucleotides match TRBD2. The V gene end was trimmed by 4 bases and the J gene end by 0 bases; junction bases not matched to a gene: 11. The germline V gene encodes CDR1 FNHDT and CDR2 SITEND (reference sequence). The CDR3 runs 17 residues. The part of the CDR3 DNA that was read is TGTGCCAGCAGTCCTTCCAACTGGGGCACTAGTGCAGAA. Amino acid sequence: CASSPSNWGTSAE. The whole CDR3 is CASSPSNWGTSAETLYF.

This clone was picked up many times. The germline and genes are mouse ones. Sequencing ends 4 residues short of the CDR3 end; the germline J gene provides the rest. The chain employs TRBV13-3 and TRBJ2-1; TRBD1 matches 9 bases. From germline, CDR1 is NNHDY and CDR2 SYVADS. The CDR3 is made up of 14 amino acids. CDR3 DNA (partial): TGTGCCAGCAGCGCGGGGGACAGGGAGGCT. Translation: CASSAGDREA. The entire CDR3 is CASSAGDREAEQFF.

Notes on this clone: Genes and germline come from the mouse. The read comes to an end 4 residues before the CDR3 does, leaving the germline J gene to fill in the end. The chain carries TRBV31 and TRBJ2-1; 10 nucleotides agree with TRBD2. Germline V CDR1 and CDR2: GKSSPN, SITVG. Trimming took 1 base from V and 6 from J; bases not matched to a gene: 3. This CDR3 has 14 amino acids. This CDR3 reads CAWSPGGALAEQFF. CDR3 DNA (partial): TGTGCCTGGAGTCCTGGGGGGGCGCTTGCT. The variable domain in full, completed from reference TRBV31 and TRBJ2-1, reads AQTIHQWPVAEIKAVGSPLSLGCTIKGKSSPNLYWYWQATGGTLQQLFYSITVGQVESVVQLNLSASRPKDDQFILSTEKLLLSHSGFYLCAWSPGGALAEQFFGPGTRLTVL.

With respect to this clone: The listed genes are named as in mouse. The read finishes 4 residues shy of the CDR3 end, and the germline J gene is used to complete it. V is TRBV13-3 and J is TRBJ2-3; 7 bases are a match to TRBD1. V was clipped by 5 bases and J by 1 base; unmatched bases: 7. From germline, CDR1 is NNHDY and CDR2 SYVADS. The CDR3 extends over 15 amino acids. The CDR3 protein is CASSGDREGAETLYF. Incomplete CDR3 DNA: TGTGCCAGCAGCGGTGACAGGGAAGGTGCAGAA.

This clone came up many times. Mouse germline and gene names are used. CDR3 region: CASSDPGTDERLFF. CDR3 bases read: TGTGCCAGCAGTGACCCAGGGACAGACGAA. J is TRBJ1-4 and V is TRBV13-3; 7 nucleotides align to TRBD1. From the germline J gene comes the end of the CDR3, since the read stops 4 residues before it. Germline lookup yields CDR1 NNHDY and CDR2 SYVADS. There are 14 residues in the CDR3. Losses at the gene ends were 2 bases for V and 6 bases for J; bases not matched to a gene: 4. Full variable domain (outside the CDR3, taken from reference TRBV13-3 and TRBJ1-4): EAAVTQSPRSKVAVTGGKVTLSCHQTNNHDYMYWYRQDTGHGLRLIHYSYVADSTEKGDIPDGYKASRPSQENFSLILELASLSQTAVYFCASSDPGTDERLFFGHGTKLSVL.

This clone was observed a few times. Genes and germline are mouse. CDR3 region: CASSDTGAWDTQYF. CDR3 DNA (partial): TGTGCCAGCAGTGATACTGGGGCTTGGGAC. The J gene is TRBJ2-5, the V gene TRBV13-3; 7 bases line up with TRBD2. Sequencing ends 4 residues short of the CDR3 end; the germline J gene provides the rest. The CDR3 has 14 amino acids. The germline gives CDR1 NNHDY, CDR2 SYVADS.

As to this clone: Gene names follow the mouse nomenclature. The CDR3 extends 4 residues past the end of the read, so its final part is completed from the germline J gene. Distinct nucleotide sequences in the sample also encode this CDR3. V usage is TRBV1 and J usage is TRBJ1-1, with D possibly matching TRBD1 (5 bases). V was trimmed by 2 bases and J by 3 bases, leaving 10 bases between them. Per germline, CDR1 NSQYPW and CDR2 LRSPGD (reference sequence). The CDR3 consists of 14 residues. This chain's CDR3 is CTCSARQGHTEVFF. CDR3 DNA, as far as it was read: TGCACCTGCAGTGCAAGGCAGGGCCACACA. Full variable domain (rest looked up from reference TRBV1 and TRBJ1-1): VTLLEQNPRWRLVPRGQAVNLRCILKNSQYPWMSWYQQDLQKQLQWLFTLRSPGDKEVKSLPGADYLATRVTDTELRLQVANMSQGRTLYCTCSARQGHTEVFFGKGTRLTVV.

In this sample, this clone turned up a few times. Here the gene names and germline are mouse. Coverage ceases 4 residues before the CDR3 finishes, and the germline J gene fills in the end. The chain employs TRBV1 and TRBJ2-1; 10 bases align to TRBD1. V lost 2 bases, J lost 6 bases, and 4 bases stayed unmatched. Germline loops: CDR1 NSQYPW, CDR2 LRSPGD (reference sequence). This CDR3 has 15 residues. The DNA read from the CDR3 is TGCACCTGCAGTGCACGGGACAGGGGATTTGCT. The encoded protein is CTCSARDRGFA. The CDR3, in full, reads CTCSARDRGFAEQFF.

As regards this clone: These gene names are mouse names. The read ends 4 residues before the CDR3 terminus; that terminus is restored from the germline J gene. The chain uses TRBV19 and TRBJ2-2; 10 positions match TRBD2. This CDR3 contains 16 residues. Germline CDR1 and CDR2: FNHDT and SITEND (reference sequence). The V gene end was trimmed by 4 bases and the J gene end by 0 bases; junction bases not matched to a gene: 3. The CDR3 bases that were read are TGTGCCAGCAGTCTACTGGGGGGGTCAAACACCGGG. It specifies CASSLLGGSNTG. The entire CDR3 sequence reads CASSLLGGSNTGQLYF. Drawing the rest from reference TRBV19 and TRBJ2-2, the complete variable domain is GGIITQTPKFLIGQEGQKLTLKCQQNFNHDTMYWYRQDSGKGLRLIYYSITENDLQKGDLSEGYDASREKKSSFSLTVTSAQKNEMAVFLCASSLLGGSNTGQLYFGEGSKLTVL.

Comments on this clone: Gene names and germline refer to mouse. The missing CDR3 end, 4 residues past where the read stops, is filled in from the germline J gene. This rearrangement joins TRBV13-3 to TRBJ2-5, with TRBD2 matching over 11 bases. The CDR3 has 15 residues. Germline V gene sequence: CDR1 NNHDY, CDR2 SYVADS. The CDR3: CASSSTGGAGDTQYF. The covered CDR3 bases are TGTGCCAGCAGTTCTACTGGGGGGGCGGGAGAC.

In this sample, this clone turned up many times. Gene names are the mouse ones. With the read ending 4 residues before the CDR3 end, the germline J gene is used to fill in that end. The chain carries TRBV1 and TRBJ1-1; no definite D call. The CDR3 spans 15 residues. Germline V gene sequence: CDR1 NSQYPW, CDR2 LRSPGD (reference sequence). Trimming took 0 bases from V and 2 from J, leaving 10 bases between them. The CDR3: CTCSADLGSNTEVFF. The sequenced part of the CDR3 DNA is TGCACCTGCAGTGCAGATCTGGGGAGCAACACA.

A note on this clone: The genes are named according to mouse. Coverage ceases 4 residues before the CDR3 finishes, and the germline J gene fills in the end. The chain recombines TRBV17 with TRBJ2-5; 9 bases fit TRBD2. This CDR3 comprises 18 residues. V shed 0 bases, J shed 0 bases, and the junction held 7 bases outside the gene matches. The V gene's germline CDR1 is MNHDT and CDR2 YYDKIL. Incomplete CDR3 DNA: TGTGCTAGCAGTAGAGATTTGCTGGGGGGGGTTAACCAAGAC. Its translation is CASSRDLLGGVNQD. The entire CDR3 sequence reads CASSRDLLGGVNQDTQYF.

Of note for this clone: These gene names are mouse names. The read ends 4 residues before the CDR3 terminus; that terminus is restored from the germline J gene. The chain recombines TRBV13-1 with TRBJ2-1; no definite D call. Germline CDR1 NSHNY, CDR2 SYGAGN. The V and J ends lost 1 base and 0 bases respectively, with 5 bases between them. This CDR3 contains 14 residues. Here the CDR3 reads CASSDSINYAEQFF. The CDR3 DNA, read in part, is TGTGCCAGCAGTGATTCTATTAACTATGCT.

Notes on this clone: Germline and genes: mouse. This CDR3 is CASSDASGVNTGQLYF. The CDR3 bases that were read are TGTGCCAGCAGTGATGCATCAGGGGTAAACACCGGG. The chain employs TRBV13-3 and TRBJ2-2; D is perhaps TRBD1 (6 bases). Read coverage stops 4 residues before the CDR3 terminus; the germline J gene supplies the remainder. The CDR3 is made up of 16 amino acids. The germline gives CDR1 NNHDY, CDR2 SYVADS. Between the trimmed V and J ends, which lost 0 bases and 1 base, there was a span of 10 bases.

Worth noting for this clone: Gene names and germline match the mouse. The read terminates 4 residues ahead of where the CDR3 ends, so the germline J gene completes it. The V call is TRBV13-2, the J call TRBJ2-4; TRBD2 aligns across 13 bases. Trimming cost V 1 base and J 0 bases; bases outside gene matches: 5. The CDR3 is made up of 18 amino acids. Germline CDR1 and CDR2: NNHNN and SYGAGS (reference sequence). Partial CDR3 DNA: TGTGCCAGCGGTGATCTGGACTGGGGGGGCGCGAGTCAAAAC. Translation: CASGDLDWGGASQN. The CDR3 reads in full as CASGDLDWGGASQNTLYF.

This clone was seen more than once but under ten times. Germline and genes here are mouse. The read comes to an end 4 residues before the CDR3 does, leaving the germline J gene to fill in the end. The rearrangement links TRBV19 to TRBJ2-7, with 11 bases fitting TRBD1. This CDR3 has 13 residues. Germline values: CDR1 FNHDT, CDR2 SITEND (reference sequence). With 7 bases clipped from V and 3 bases from J, the junction kept 3 bases outside the gene matches. The sequenced part of the CDR3 DNA is TGTGCCAGCCGGGGACAGGGGGTCTAT. Its protein is CASRGQGVY. The CDR3 reads in full as CASRGQGVYEQYF.